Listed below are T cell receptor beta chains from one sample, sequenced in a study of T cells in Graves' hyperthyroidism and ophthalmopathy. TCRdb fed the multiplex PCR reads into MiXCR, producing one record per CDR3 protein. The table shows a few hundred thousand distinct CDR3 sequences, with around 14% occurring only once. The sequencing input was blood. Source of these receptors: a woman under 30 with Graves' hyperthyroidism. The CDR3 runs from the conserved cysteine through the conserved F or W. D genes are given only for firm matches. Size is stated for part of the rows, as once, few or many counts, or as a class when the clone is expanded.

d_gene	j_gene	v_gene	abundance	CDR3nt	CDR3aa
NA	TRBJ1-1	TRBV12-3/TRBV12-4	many	TGTGCCAGCAGTTGGATACAGCCTGGGCGGACTGAAGCTTTCTTT	CASSWIQPGRTEAFF
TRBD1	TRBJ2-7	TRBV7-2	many	TGTGCCAGCAGCCAGGACAGGCCGAGGCTCTACGAGCAGTACTTC	CASSQDRPRLYEQYF
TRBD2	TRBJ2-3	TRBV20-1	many	TGCAGTGTCTTAAGACTAGCGGGGGGGCGAGATACGCAGTATTTT	CSVLRLAGGRDTQYF
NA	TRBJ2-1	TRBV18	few	TGTGCCAACTCCCCAGTGGCGGGACCCGATGAGCAGTTCTTC	CANSPVAGPDEQFF
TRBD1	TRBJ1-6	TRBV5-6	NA	TGTGCCAGCAGCATGGGACAGGGTATGAGTTCACCCCTCCACTTT	CASSMGQGMSSPLHF
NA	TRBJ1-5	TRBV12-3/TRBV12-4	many	TGTGCCAGCAGTTCAGAGGGGAATCAGCCCCAGCATTTT	CASSSEGNQPQHF
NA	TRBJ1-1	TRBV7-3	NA	TGTGCCAGCAGCTCATGGGGAGGGAAGAACACTGAAGCTTTCTTT	CASSSWGGKNTEAFF
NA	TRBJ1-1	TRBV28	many	TGTGCCAGCCGATCCGGGAACCTTGAAGCTTTCTTT	CASRSGNLEAFF
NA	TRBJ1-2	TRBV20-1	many	TGCAGTGCTATGCAGGGAGAGTGGTATGGCTACACCTTC	CSAMQGEWYGYTF
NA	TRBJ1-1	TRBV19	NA	TGTGCCAGTAGTACAGGGGTGGAGAACACTGAAGCTTTCTTT	CASSTGVENTEAFF
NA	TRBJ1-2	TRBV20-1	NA	TGCAGTGCTAGAGAAGGGACAAGCAATGGCTACACCTTC	CSAREGTSNGYTF
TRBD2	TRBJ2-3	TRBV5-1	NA	TGCGCCAGCAGCTTGTTTGGGACTAGGGCAGATACGCAGTATTTT	CASSLFGTRADTQYF
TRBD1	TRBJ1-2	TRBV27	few	TGTGCCAGCAGCACCACAGGGGATACTAACTATGGCTACACCTTC	CASSTTGDTNYGYTF
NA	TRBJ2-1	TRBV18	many	TGTGCCAGCTCACCAGTGCAGGGAGGTAATGAGCAGTTCTTC	CASSPVQGGNEQFF
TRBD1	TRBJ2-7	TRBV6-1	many	TGTGCCAGCAGGGCACAGGGGGCCTACGAGCAGTACTTC	CASRAQGAYEQYF
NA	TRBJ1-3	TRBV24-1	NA	TGTGCCACCAGTGATTTCGGAAACACCATATATTTT	CATSDFGNTIYF
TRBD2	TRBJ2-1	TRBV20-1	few	TGCAGTGCTAGAGAAGGACTAGCGAGGGGTGAGCAGTTCTTC	CSAREGLARGEQFF
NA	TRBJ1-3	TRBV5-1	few	TGCGCCAGCAGCTTGACAGCCGATCCTGGAAACACCATATATTTT	CASSLTADPGNTIYF
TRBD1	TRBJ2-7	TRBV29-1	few	TGCAGCGTTGTCAGGGACAGGGCCTACGAGCAGTACTTC	CSVVRDRAYEQYF
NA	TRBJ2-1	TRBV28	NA	TGTGCCAGCAGTTTATTCGGGGAAGACAATGAGCAGTTCTTC	CASSLFGEDNEQFF
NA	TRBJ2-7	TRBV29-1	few	TGCAGCGTTCAGACTAGTTCCTACGAGCAGTACTTC	CSVQTSSYEQYF
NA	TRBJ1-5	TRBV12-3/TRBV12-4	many	TGTGCCAGCAGCTTTAGGACGGTCAATCAGCCCCAGCATTTT	CASSFRTVNQPQHF